This T cell receptor beta chain was identified in a study of radiation and T cells in renal cell carcinoma. Study outcomes and limitations: Baseline intratumoral clonotype presence is unknown without pretreatment biopsies.

Deletions cut 2 bases from V and 5 bases from J, with 8 bases between. This CDR3 spans 13 amino acids. Germline CDR1 SGHNT, CDR2 YYREEE (reference sequence). Profiling relied on immunoSEQ multiplex PCR, and the TCRdb table lists in-frame clones only, not all of them. The data show roughly 120,000 clones, with approximately 75% seen just once and less than 2.5% held by the top ten. Time point of the sample: blood 2 weeks post-SBRT. Treatment of the sample: 15 Gy SBRT to primary tumor, nephrectomy 4 weeks later. Radiation-treated patients gave blood at baseline, week 2 and week 4. This renal cell carcinoma was of the clear cell type. This clone occurred once. Its antigen remains unknown.

The TCR originated in a woman aged 55-69 years with renal cell carcinoma. The sequences come from blood, collected from a patient whose treatment included radiotherapy and nephrectomy. The chain is built from TRBV5-4 and TRBJ2-1; no firm D call. CDR3 protein: CASSFQVDNEQFF. The CDR3 DNA sequence: TGTGCCAGCAGCTTCCAGGTGGACAATGAGCAGTTCTTC.